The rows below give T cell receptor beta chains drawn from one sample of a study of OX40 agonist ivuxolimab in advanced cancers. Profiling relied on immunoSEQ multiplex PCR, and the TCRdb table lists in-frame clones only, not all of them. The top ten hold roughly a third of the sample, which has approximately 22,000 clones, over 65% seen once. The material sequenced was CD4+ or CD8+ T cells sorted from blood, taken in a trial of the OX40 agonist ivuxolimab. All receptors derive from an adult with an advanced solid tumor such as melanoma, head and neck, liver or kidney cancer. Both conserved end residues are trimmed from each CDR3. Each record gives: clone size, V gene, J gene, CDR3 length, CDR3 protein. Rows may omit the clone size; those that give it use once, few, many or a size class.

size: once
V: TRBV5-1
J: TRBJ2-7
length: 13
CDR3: ASSPKTGVSYEQY

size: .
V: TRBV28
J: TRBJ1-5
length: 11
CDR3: ASSLVVNQPQH

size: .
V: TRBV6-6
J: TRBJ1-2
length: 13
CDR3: ASSYEGGRYYGYT

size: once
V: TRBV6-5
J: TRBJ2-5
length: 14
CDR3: ASSYLGGDLQETQY

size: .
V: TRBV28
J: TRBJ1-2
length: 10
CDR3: ASSPGTVGYT

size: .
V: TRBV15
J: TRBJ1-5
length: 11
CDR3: ATSTVGNQPQH

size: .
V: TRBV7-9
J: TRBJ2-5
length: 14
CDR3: ASSHRGLAVQETQY

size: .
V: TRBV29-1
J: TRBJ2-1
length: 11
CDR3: SVEGLRYNEQF

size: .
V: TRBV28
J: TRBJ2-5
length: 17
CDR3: ASSSPLLRTSGRRETQY

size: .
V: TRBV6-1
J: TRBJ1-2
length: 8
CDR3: ASSDYGYT

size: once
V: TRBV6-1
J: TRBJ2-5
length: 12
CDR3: ASSVEGAGETQY

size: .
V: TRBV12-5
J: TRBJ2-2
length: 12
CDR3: ASGPGGYTGELF

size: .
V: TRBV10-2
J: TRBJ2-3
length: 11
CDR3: ASSVGRADTQY

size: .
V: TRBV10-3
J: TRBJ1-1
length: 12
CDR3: AISESVRASEAF

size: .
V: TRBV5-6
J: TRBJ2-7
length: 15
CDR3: ASSSSVALAASYEQY

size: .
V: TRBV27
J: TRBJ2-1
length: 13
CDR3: ASRPTSGRFNEQF

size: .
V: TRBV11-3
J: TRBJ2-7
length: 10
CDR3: ASSLVRAPRD

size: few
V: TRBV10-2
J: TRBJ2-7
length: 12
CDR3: ASSQDRGWVEQY

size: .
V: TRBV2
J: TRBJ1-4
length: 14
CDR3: ASSRSGTVRNEKLF

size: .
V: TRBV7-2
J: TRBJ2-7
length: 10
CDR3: ASSHQNYEQY

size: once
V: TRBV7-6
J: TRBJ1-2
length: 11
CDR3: ASSLGRQDSYT

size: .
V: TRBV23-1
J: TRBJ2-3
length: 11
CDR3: ATRQGCTDTQY

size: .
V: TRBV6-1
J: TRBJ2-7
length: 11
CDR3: ASSETISYEQY

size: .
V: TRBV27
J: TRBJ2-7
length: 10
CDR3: ASRTGLNEQY

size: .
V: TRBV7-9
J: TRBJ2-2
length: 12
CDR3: ATQGALAFGELF

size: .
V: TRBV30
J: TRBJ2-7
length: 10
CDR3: AWSVLGGEQY

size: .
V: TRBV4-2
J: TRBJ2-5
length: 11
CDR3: ASSFRGQETQY

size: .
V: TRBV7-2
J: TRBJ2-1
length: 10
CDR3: ASSLQGNGQF

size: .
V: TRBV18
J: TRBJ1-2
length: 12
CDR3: ASSPPGTGYGYT

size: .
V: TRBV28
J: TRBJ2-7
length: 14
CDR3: ASSFWGTGEEYEQY

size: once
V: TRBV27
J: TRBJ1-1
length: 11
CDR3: ASSLLTNTEAF

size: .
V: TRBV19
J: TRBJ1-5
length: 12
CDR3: ASSWQGGNQPQH

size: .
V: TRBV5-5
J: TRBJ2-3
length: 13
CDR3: ASSLIAADTDTQY

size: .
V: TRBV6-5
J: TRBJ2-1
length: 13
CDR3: ASSYSSGLNNEQF

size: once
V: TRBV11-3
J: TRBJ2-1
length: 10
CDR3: ASSLRDNEQF

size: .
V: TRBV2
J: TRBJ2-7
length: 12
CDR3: ASSSRTGGHEQY

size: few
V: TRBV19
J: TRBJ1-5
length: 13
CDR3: ASSLGAGSNQPQH

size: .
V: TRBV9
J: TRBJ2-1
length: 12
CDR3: ASGREGPYNEQF

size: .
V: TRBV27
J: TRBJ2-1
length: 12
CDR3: ASSLAGGTNEQF

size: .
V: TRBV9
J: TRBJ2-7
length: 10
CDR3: ASSGRTEEQY

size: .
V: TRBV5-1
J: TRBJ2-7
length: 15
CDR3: ASSRAASGTPAYEQY

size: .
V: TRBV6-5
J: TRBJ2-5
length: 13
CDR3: ASSYSPSGVETQY

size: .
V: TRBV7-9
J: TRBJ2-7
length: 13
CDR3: ASSPKPPAVYEQY